These T cell receptor beta chains were read from a single sample in a study of cytomegalovirus exposure and HLA in healthy donors. Produced via immunoSEQ multiplex PCR; TCRdb's table is partial and in-frame only. Of 150,000 to 200,000 clones detected, 65% to 85% appear once; the ten largest clones hold more than 6%. Material: PBMCs. These receptor sequences come from a middle-aged woman in good health and CMV-seropositive. Each CDR3 is given with its conserved first and last residue. A D gene is named only where the DNA matches it firmly. Clone sizes are given selectively: once, few, many, or a class where the clone is expanded.

j_call: TRBJ2-3
d_call: TRBD2
v_call: TRBV10-2
clone_size: -
cdr3_nt: TGCGCCAGCAGTGTTAGCGGGGGCGGTGGCACAGATACGCAGTATTTT
cdr3_aa: CASSVSGGGGTDTQYF

j_call: TRBJ1-2
d_call: TRBD1
v_call: TRBV5-4
clone_size: few
cdr3_nt: TGTGCCAGCGGTCTCCAGGGACAGGCCTATGGCTACACCTTC
cdr3_aa: CASGLQGQAYGYTF

j_call: TRBJ2-2
d_call: TRBD2
v_call: TRBV6-6
clone_size: -
cdr3_nt: TGTGCCAGCAGTTACGGGGGGGTAGGCACCGGGGAGCTGTTTTTT
cdr3_aa: CASSYGGVGTGELFF

j_call: TRBJ2-4
d_call: TRBD1
v_call: TRBV30
clone_size: -
cdr3_nt: TGTGCCTGGAGTGCGGACAGGGGGCTGAGGAACAGTCAGTACTTC
cdr3_aa: CAWSADRGLRNSQYF

j_call: TRBJ1-4
d_call: TRBD1
v_call: TRBV7-9
clone_size: once
cdr3_nt: TGTGCCAGCAGCCCGACAGGGACAGGGGGTGAAAAACTGTTTTTT
cdr3_aa: CASSPTGTGGEKLFF

j_call: TRBJ1-2
d_call: -
v_call: TRBV6-6
clone_size: -
cdr3_nt: TGTGCCAGCAGTTACCCGGGGGGGGGAGTCTACACCTTC
cdr3_aa: CASSYPGGGVYTF

j_call: TRBJ1-1
d_call: -
v_call: TRBV11-3
clone_size: -
cdr3_nt: TGTGCCAGCAGCCCGGGCTGGGGGGACACTGAAGCTTTCTTT
cdr3_aa: CASSPGWGDTEAFF

j_call: TRBJ2-1
d_call: TRBD2
v_call: TRBV11-2
clone_size: -
cdr3_nt: TGTGCCAGCAGCTCCCCAGCGGGGCGATACAATGAGCAGTTCTTC
cdr3_aa: CASSSPAGRYNEQFF

j_call: TRBJ2-3
d_call: TRBD1
v_call: TRBV10-1
clone_size: -
cdr3_nt: TGCGCCAGCAGTGATGACAGGGGCCCTATTAGCACAGATACGCAGTATTTT
cdr3_aa: CASSDDRGPISTDTQYF

j_call: TRBJ1-4
d_call: -
v_call: TRBV5-8
clone_size: few
cdr3_nt: TGTGCCAGCAGTCAAGGACAGAAGGGAAATGAAAAACTGTTTTTT
cdr3_aa: CASSQGQKGNEKLFF

j_call: TRBJ1-1
d_call: -
v_call: TRBV7-9
clone_size: -
cdr3_nt: TGTGCCAGCAGCTTAGGGGGTACCGGGGGGGGCACTGAAGCTTTCTTT
cdr3_aa: CASSLGGTGGGTEAFF

j_call: TRBJ2-1
d_call: TRBD2
v_call: TRBV27
clone_size: -
cdr3_nt: TGTGCCAGCAGTTCACGGGGGGGGACCTACAATGAGCAGTTCTTC
cdr3_aa: CASSSRGGTYNEQFF

j_call: TRBJ1-6
d_call: TRBD1
v_call: TRBV19
clone_size: -
cdr3_nt: TGTGCCAGTAGTATCGGTACAGGGGCGTCAAATTCACCCCTCCACTTT
cdr3_aa: CASSIGTGASNSPLHF

j_call: TRBJ2-2
d_call: TRBD1
v_call: TRBV10-3
clone_size: -
cdr3_nt: TGTGCCATCAGTGAAGGGGGCAGAAACACCGGGGAGCTGTTTTTT
cdr3_aa: CAISEGGRNTGELFF

j_call: TRBJ1-2
d_call: -
v_call: TRBV5-6
clone_size: -
cdr3_nt: TGTGCCAGCAGCTTGGGCGGACAGTACTATGGCTACACCTTC
cdr3_aa: CASSLGGQYYGYTF

j_call: TRBJ1-2
d_call: -
v_call: TRBV28
clone_size: few
cdr3_nt: TGTGCCAGCAGTTTACCGGGGACTAACTATGGCTACACCTTC
cdr3_aa: CASSLPGTNYGYTF

j_call: TRBJ1-1
d_call: -
v_call: TRBV12-5
clone_size: -
cdr3_nt: TGTGCTAGTGGGACAGTGGAAGTTTTCTTT
cdr3_aa: CASGTVEVFF

j_call: TRBJ1-2
d_call: -
v_call: TRBV19
clone_size: -
cdr3_nt: TGTGCCAGTAGTACCCACAAGGACAACGTGGGAGGCTACACCTTC
cdr3_aa: CASSTHKDNVGGYTF

j_call: TRBJ1-3
d_call: -
v_call: TRBV6-5
clone_size: few
cdr3_nt: TGTGCCAGCAGTTACACCAGGCCGAGCTCTGGAAACACCATATATTTT
cdr3_aa: CASSYTRPSSGNTIYF

j_call: TRBJ1-2
d_call: TRBD1
v_call: TRBV7-2
clone_size: -
cdr3_nt: TGTGCCAGCAGCCCAGGACAGGGTCGCGGTGTGGGAGGCTACACCTTC
cdr3_aa: CASSPGQGRGVGGYTF

j_call: TRBJ1-1
d_call: -
v_call: TRBV2
clone_size: -
cdr3_nt: TGTGCCAGCAGCGGGGAATTGACTGAAGCTTTCTTT
cdr3_aa: CASSGELTEAFF

j_call: TRBJ1-2
d_call: TRBD1
v_call: TRBV7-9
clone_size: many
cdr3_nt: TGTGCCAGCAGCGGCGACAGGGCCGATAACTATGGCTACACCTTC
cdr3_aa: CASSGDRADNYGYTF

j_call: TRBJ1-2
d_call: TRBD1
v_call: TRBV9
clone_size: -
cdr3_nt: TGTGCCAGCAGCCCGGGACAGGGATATGGCTACACCTTC
cdr3_aa: CASSPGQGYGYTF

j_call: TRBJ2-3
d_call: TRBD2
v_call: TRBV5-6
clone_size: -
cdr3_nt: TGTGCCAGCAGCTTGATGGCTAGCGGGGTCACAGATACGCAGTATTTT
cdr3_aa: CASSLMASGVTDTQYF

j_call: TRBJ2-4
d_call: -
v_call: TRBV14
clone_size: -
cdr3_nt: TGTGCCAGCAGCCAGACCAGGCTCATTCAGTACTTC
cdr3_aa: CASSQTRLIQYF

j_call: TRBJ2-7
d_call: -
v_call: TRBV28
clone_size: -
cdr3_nt: TGTGCCAGCAGTTTTCAGGGGACCCCCTACGAGCAGTACTTC
cdr3_aa: CASSFQGTPYEQYF

j_call: TRBJ1-1
d_call: -
v_call: TRBV18
clone_size: -
cdr3_nt: TGTGCCAGCCACCGGGACACCATGAACACTGAAGCTTTCTTT
cdr3_aa: CASHRDTMNTEAFF

j_call: TRBJ1-2
d_call: TRBD1
v_call: TRBV6-1
clone_size: -
cdr3_nt: TGTGCCAGCATGCAGGGGGCTGATCTTGGCTACACCTTC
cdr3_aa: CASMQGADLGYTF

j_call: TRBJ1-1
d_call: -
v_call: TRBV28
clone_size: -
cdr3_nt: TGTGCCAGCACCGGGACACCGAACACTGAAGCTTTCTTT
cdr3_aa: CASTGTPNTEAFF

j_call: TRBJ2-5
d_call: -
v_call: TRBV28
clone_size: -
cdr3_nt: TGTGCCAGCAGTTTGATCGACAGCCCAAATACCCAGTACTTC
cdr3_aa: CASSLIDSPNTQYF

j_call: TRBJ1-2
d_call: -
v_call: TRBV19
clone_size: -
cdr3_nt: TGTGCCAGTAGTAACGGGATACAAGGAGACTATGGCTACACCTTC
cdr3_aa: CASSNGIQGDYGYTF

j_call: TRBJ2-1
d_call: -
v_call: TRBV6-1
clone_size: -
cdr3_nt: TGTGCCAGCGGGCGTAATGAGCAGTTCTTC
cdr3_aa: CASGRNEQFF

j_call: TRBJ2-2
d_call: -
v_call: TRBV9
clone_size: few
cdr3_nt: TGTGCCAGCAGAGAAGACTGGAACACCGGGGAGCTGTTTTTT
cdr3_aa: CASREDWNTGELFF

j_call: TRBJ1-2
d_call: -
v_call: TRBV2
clone_size: -
cdr3_nt: TGTGCCAGCAGTGAAGTAGGGACTGCTAACTATGGCTACACCTTC
cdr3_aa: CASSEVGTANYGYTF

j_call: TRBJ1-3
d_call: -
v_call: TRBV7-8
clone_size: -
cdr3_nt: TGTGCCAGCAGCTTAATGGGCAGTCTCTCTGGAAACACCATATATTTT
cdr3_aa: CASSLMGSLSGNTIYF

j_call: TRBJ1-2
d_call: -
v_call: TRBV15
clone_size: -
cdr3_nt: TGTGCCACCAGCAGCGCCATTATGGGAGGACAATATGGCTACACCTTC
cdr3_aa: CATSSAIMGGQYGYTF

j_call: TRBJ1-2
d_call: TRBD1
v_call: TRBV29-1
clone_size: -
cdr3_nt: TGCAGCGTTGAAGATCGCTGGAACAGGGGTTATGGCTACACCTTC
cdr3_aa: CSVEDRWNRGYGYTF

j_call: TRBJ1-1
d_call: TRBD1
v_call: TRBV5-4
clone_size: once
cdr3_nt: TGTGCCAGCAGTTACGACAGGGAGAACACTGAAGCTTTCTTT
cdr3_aa: CASSYDRENTEAFF

j_call: TRBJ1-2
d_call: -
v_call: TRBV6-1
clone_size: -
cdr3_nt: TGTGCCAGCAGTGAAATCAGTGCGGGCTATGGCTACACCTTC
cdr3_aa: CASSEISAGYGYTF

j_call: TRBJ1-5
d_call: -
v_call: TRBV7-2
clone_size: few
cdr3_nt: TGTGCCAGCAGCCAACAGGATGCTCAGCCCCAGCATTTT
cdr3_aa: CASSQQDAQPQHF

j_call: TRBJ2-7
d_call: -
v_call: TRBV5-1
clone_size: -
cdr3_nt: TGCGCCAGCAGCTGGTGGGGAGGAACCTACGAGCAGTACTTC
cdr3_aa: CASSWWGGTYEQYF

j_call: TRBJ2-1
d_call: TRBD1
v_call: TRBV29-1
clone_size: -
cdr3_nt: TGCAGCGTTGGCGGACAGGTTGGGAATCAGCAGTTCTTC
cdr3_aa: CSVGGQVGNQQFF

j_call: TRBJ2-1
d_call: TRBD2
v_call: TRBV4-3
clone_size: -
cdr3_nt: TGCGCCAGCAGCCAAAAATATCGACCCGGACTAGCGGGGGGCGGATACAATGAGCAGTTCTTC
cdr3_aa: CASSQKYRPGLAGGGYNEQFF

j_call: TRBJ1-2
d_call: -
v_call: TRBV6-1
clone_size: -
cdr3_nt: TGTGCCAGCAGCGGAGGGGTTTGGAATGGCTACACCTTC
cdr3_aa: CASSGGVWNGYTF

j_call: TRBJ1-6
d_call: TRBD1
v_call: TRBV28
clone_size: -
cdr3_nt: TGTGCCAGCAGTCCCAGGGGACAGCCTAATTCACCCCTCCACTTT
cdr3_aa: CASSPRGQPNSPLHF

j_call: TRBJ2-6
d_call: -
v_call: TRBV7-3
clone_size: few
cdr3_nt: TGTGCCAGCGTCGCGCCTGGGGCCAACGTCCTGACTTTC
cdr3_aa: CASVAPGANVLTF

j_call: TRBJ1-2
d_call: -
v_call: TRBV11-1
clone_size: -
cdr3_nt: TGTGCCAGCAGCTTCTCGGCGGGTTTGGGCTACACCTTC
cdr3_aa: CASSFSAGLGYTF

j_call: TRBJ1-2
d_call: -
v_call: TRBV5-1
clone_size: -
cdr3_nt: TGCGCCAGCAGCTTGGGTTCCCTCCCTAACTATGGCTACACCTTC
cdr3_aa: CASSLGSLPNYGYTF

j_call: TRBJ2-2
d_call: -
v_call: TRBV2
clone_size: -
cdr3_nt: TGTGCCAGCAGTGCTGACAGGCTGCTGGAGCTGTTTTTT
cdr3_aa: CASSADRLLELFF

j_call: TRBJ2-3
d_call: TRBD2
v_call: TRBV6-5
clone_size: -
cdr3_nt: TGTGCCTGTAGGGGACTAGCGGGGGGGCTTGATACGCAGTATTTT
cdr3_aa: CACRGLAGGLDTQYF

j_call: TRBJ2-2
d_call: TRBD2
v_call: TRBV6-6
clone_size: -
cdr3_nt: TGTGCCAGCAAGGGAGGGACCGGGGAGCTGTTTTTT
cdr3_aa: CASKGGTGELFF

j_call: TRBJ1-3
d_call: -
v_call: TRBV28
clone_size: -
cdr3_nt: TGTGCCACCTACCTCGAAAACACCATATATTTT
cdr3_aa: CATYLENTIYF

j_call: TRBJ1-1
d_call: -
v_call: TRBV10-2
clone_size: few
cdr3_nt: TGCGCCAGCAGTGATCCCGGTCCGGGGGGGATCGCTGAAGCTTTCTTT
cdr3_aa: CASSDPGPGGIAEAFF

j_call: TRBJ1-1
d_call: -
v_call: TRBV7-2
clone_size: -
cdr3_nt: TGTGCCAGCAGCCCAGGCTGGGAGTCGACTTTCTTT
cdr3_aa: CASSPGWESTFF

j_call: TRBJ1-1
d_call: -
v_call: TRBV6-4
clone_size: -
cdr3_nt: TGTGCCAGCAGTGTGGGGGCGAACACTGAAGCTTTCTTT
cdr3_aa: CASSVGANTEAFF

j_call: TRBJ2-6
d_call: TRBD1
v_call: TRBV18
clone_size: -
cdr3_nt: TGTGCCAGCTCGAGGGACAGGCCTTCTGGGGCCAACGTCCTGACTTTC
cdr3_aa: CASSRDRPSGANVLTF